This TCR beta chain was found in a study of T cells in Graves' hyperthyroidism and ophthalmopathy. Study information: Specimen type is peripheral blood, collected at initial diagnosis prior to any treatment. Study-wide results and caveats: Researchers found most expanded thyroid clonotypes above 0.001 in blood as well.

In regard to this clonotype: The antigen is undetermined.

RNA transcripts provided the source from which TCR beta CDR3 regions were amplified. The TCR CDR3 was amplified in a first-round RT-PCR using the HTBI primer set. TCRdb re-called the multiplex PCR reads through MiXCR, storing one row per CDR3 protein. Of around 760,000 distinct CDR3 sequences listed, 35% are singletons. Lactation, pregnancy, other autoimmune disease or uncontrolled infection led to exclusion of patients. Sequencing was done on a sample of blood. The receptor was isolated from a woman aged 40 to 50 with Graves' hyperthyroidism.

The CDR3 region is CASSPTPDGYEQYF. The CDR3 DNA reads as TGTGCCAGCAGCCCTACACCGGACGGCTATGAGCAGTACTTC. The rearrangement uses TRBV7-2 and TRBJ2-7; unclear D gene. Germline V gives CDR1 SGHTA, CDR2 FQGNSA. The length of the CDR3 is 14 residues. V was pared by 5 bases and J by 7 bases, with 18 bases between.